This T cell receptor (beta chain) was sequenced during a study of cytomegalovirus exposure and HLA in healthy donors. The PCR ran on 60 Vbeta and 13 Jbeta primers. Measured with immunoSEQ multiplex PCR; TCRdb has only the in-frame clones, and not every one. Of roughly 150,000 clones listed, roughly 80% were seen once; the top ten hold approximately 2.2%. The source of this sequence is a male donor in good health and CMV-seronegative. The sequenced material came from PBMCs.

CDR3 sequence reads: CASSGQGVTEAFF. CDR3 DNA: TGTGCCAGCAGTGGACAGGGGGTAACTGAAGCTTTCTTT. V and J are TRBV27 and TRBJ1-1; 10 bases are shared with TRBD1. The germline gives CDR1 MNHEY, CDR2 SMNVEV (reference sequence). With 5 bases clipped from V and 5 bases from J, the junction kept 2 bases outside the gene matches. The CDR3 covers 13 residues.